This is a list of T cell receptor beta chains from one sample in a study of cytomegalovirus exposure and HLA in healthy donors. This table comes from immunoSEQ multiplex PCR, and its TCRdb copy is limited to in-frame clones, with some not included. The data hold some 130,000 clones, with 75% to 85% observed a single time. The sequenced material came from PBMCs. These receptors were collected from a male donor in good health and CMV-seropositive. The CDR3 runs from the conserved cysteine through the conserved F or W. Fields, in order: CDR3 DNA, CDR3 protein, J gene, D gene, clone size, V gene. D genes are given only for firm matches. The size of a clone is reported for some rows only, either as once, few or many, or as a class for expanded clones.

TGTGCCAGCAGTTTGACAGACCCTGACTGGACCTATGGCTACACCTTC,CASSLTDPDWTYGYTF,TRBJ1-2,NA,NA,TRBV28
TGTGCCAGCAGCTCTCGAGGGGAGACCCAGTACTTC,CASSSRGETQYF,TRBJ2-5,NA,NA,TRBV7-2
TGTGCCAGCTCCCTTCGAAGCCAGGACACTGAAGCTTTCTTT,CASSLRSQDTEAFF,TRBJ1-1,NA,NA,TRBV18
TGTGCCAGCAGCTTAGTTGGGACAGGCCTCACCGGGGAGCTGTTTTTT,CASSLVGTGLTGELFF,TRBJ2-2,TRBD1,NA,TRBV7-2
TGTGCCAGTAGTATTGCTAGCTATCACGTCAATGAGCAGTTCTTC,CASSIASYHVNEQFF,TRBJ2-1,NA,NA,TRBV19
TGTGCCACCAACTCTGAGACAGGAATCTATGGCTACACCTTC,CATNSETGIYGYTF,TRBJ1-2,NA,NA,TRBV28
TGTGCCAGCAGCCCAACCAAAAACAGTCAGTACTTC,CASSPTKNSQYF,TRBJ2-4,NA,NA,TRBV11-2
TGTGCCAGCAGCGCACTAGCGGGATTGAGCTCCTACAATGAGCAGTTCTTC,CASSALAGLSSYNEQFF,TRBJ2-1,TRBD2,NA,TRBV14
TGTGCCAGCCGGCCGTATGGGGGGGGTAGCGGGAGTGGCACAGATACGCAGTATTTT,CASRPYGGGSGSGTDTQYF,TRBJ2-3,TRBD2,NA,TRBV28
TGTGCCAGCAGCTTGAGTGGGAGGAACGACAATGAGCAGTTCTTC,CASSLSGRNDNEQFF,TRBJ2-1,NA,few,TRBV7-9
TGTGCCAGCAGCCAGGGTCCACAGGGGAGGTACTATGGCTACACCTTC,CASSQGPQGRYYGYTF,TRBJ1-2,TRBD1,NA,TRBV5-5
TGTGCCAGCAGCTCTTCGACGGAGCAAGAGACCCAGTACTTC,CASSSSTEQETQYF,TRBJ2-5,NA,few,TRBV2
TGTGCCAGCAGCTTAGGGGTTCAGCGGGAAATCCCCTACGAGCAGTACTTC,CASSLGVQREIPYEQYF,TRBJ2-7,TRBD2,NA,TRBV11-3
TGCAGCGCCGGGGTGTCCTTCGACGAGCAGTACTTC,CSAGVSFDEQYF,TRBJ2-7,NA,NA,TRBV29-1
TGTGCCAGTTACCCAGGGGGCGAAGCTAACTATGGCTACACCTTC,CASYPGGEANYGYTF,TRBJ1-2,TRBD1,NA,TRBV19
TGTGCCTGGAGTAGAACAGACGGGGTAGGGGAAAAACTGTTTTTT,CAWSRTDGVGEKLFF,TRBJ1-4,NA,NA,TRBV30
TGTGCCAGCAGTCCCGGGACAGGGTCCACAGATACGCAGTATTTT,CASSPGTGSTDTQYF,TRBJ2-3,TRBD1,few,TRBV6-4
TGTGCCAGCAGCCGGGGCGGGAGAGGCACAGATACGCAGTATTTT,CASSRGGRGTDTQYF,TRBJ2-3,TRBD2,NA,TRBV6-5
TGTGCCAGCAGCTTAGAGCCAGGCAACTCTGGGGCCAACGTCCTGACTTTC,CASSLEPGNSGANVLTF,TRBJ2-6,NA,once,TRBV11-2
TGTGCCAGTAGTGTTATAGCGGGAGCCTCCTACGAGCAGTACTTC,CASSVIAGASYEQYF,TRBJ2-7,TRBD2,few,TRBV19
TGTGCCAGCAGCTTTGGTGGGGGCTCCTACGAGCAGTACTTC,CASSFGGGSYEQYF,TRBJ2-7,NA,NA,TRBV5-8
TGCAGCGTTGAGACTAGCGGGCACTACGAGCAGTACTTC,CSVETSGHYEQYF,TRBJ2-7,TRBD2,few,TRBV29-1
TGTGCCATCAGTGTGGGGGCTAGCGGGAGTACCGGGGAGCTGTTTTTT,CAISVGASGSTGELFF,TRBJ2-2,TRBD2,NA,TRBV10-3
TGTGCCAGCAGTATAGGGGGACAGGGAATCCACAATGAGCAGTTCTTC,CASSIGGQGIHNEQFF,TRBJ2-1,TRBD1,NA,TRBV27
TGTGCCAGCAGCTTCTCCGGGAATGCCCACGAGCAGTACTTC,CASSFSGNAHEQYF,TRBJ2-7,NA,NA,TRBV11-2
TGTGCCAGCAGCTTAGCGGCTAGCGGGGCCTTAAATGAGCAGTTCTTC,CASSLAASGALNEQFF,TRBJ2-1,TRBD2,NA,TRBV7-9
TGTGCCAGCAGCCCTGACTGGACAGGGGCCTACGAGCAGTACTTC,CASSPDWTGAYEQYF,TRBJ2-7,TRBD1,NA,TRBV5-6
TGTGCCAGCAGCTTAACGGGACTAGCTTACAATGAGCAGTTCTTC,CASSLTGLAYNEQFF,TRBJ2-1,TRBD2,NA,TRBV7-3
TGTGCCAGCAGTGAACACGGAGGGGGCAATTCACCCCTCCACTTT,CASSEHGGGNSPLHF,TRBJ1-6,TRBD1,NA,TRBV6-1
TGTGCTAGCAGCTTAAATCCGGGGTCGGACACGCAGTATTTT,CASSLNPGSDTQYF,TRBJ2-3,NA,NA,TRBV7-7
TGTGCCAGCAGTTTATGGCAGGGGGCCGATCAGCCCCAGCATTTT,CASSLWQGADQPQHF,TRBJ1-5,TRBD1,NA,TRBV27
TGTGCCATCAGTGAGTCGGGGACTTATAACACCGGGGAGCTGTTTTTT,CAISESGTYNTGELFF,TRBJ2-2,NA,NA,TRBV10-3
TGTGCCAGCAGTCTCCGGGATCCCAGGCTGTTTTTT,CASSLRDPRLFF,TRBJ2-2,NA,NA,TRBV28
TGTGCCAGCAGCCAAGGAACTAGCGTGTATGAGCAGTTCTTC,CASSQGTSVYEQFF,TRBJ2-1,TRBD2,NA,TRBV4-2
TGCGCCAGCAGCCCGGGGACAGAACACACCATATATTTT,CASSPGTEHTIYF,TRBJ1-3,TRBD1,NA,TRBV4-1
TGTGCCAGTAGGCAGCCGGGGGTTGGGGCCAACGTCCTGACTTTC,CASRQPGVGANVLTF,TRBJ2-6,NA,NA,TRBV19
TGCGCCAGCAGCCAAGGCATGACTGCTAACTATGGCTACACCTTC,CASSQGMTANYGYTF,TRBJ1-2,NA,NA,TRBV4-1
TGTGCCAGTAGTATTCGGCGGGACGGGGATGAGCAGTTCTTC,CASSIRRDGDEQFF,TRBJ2-1,NA,NA,TRBV19
TGTGCCAGCGGACAGGGAGTGGAGACCCAGTACTTC,CASGQGVETQYF,TRBJ2-5,TRBD1,NA,TRBV2
TGTGCCAGCAGCGTCACTTCTAGGGGCGAGCAGTACTTC,CASSVTSRGEQYF,TRBJ2-7,NA,few,TRBV27
TGTGCCAGCAGCAGGACAGGGGGCGATGAAAAACTGTTTTTT,CASSRTGGDEKLFF,TRBJ1-4,TRBD1,NA,TRBV11-2
TGTGCCACCAGCAGAGCCGGGACTCCCCGCTACACCTTC,CATSRAGTPRYTF,TRBJ1-2,NA,NA,TRBV15
TGTGCCAGTAGTATCGGAGAGGGAACCTACGAGCAGTACTTC,CASSIGEGTYEQYF,TRBJ2-7,NA,NA,TRBV19
TGTGCCAGCTCGGGGACTAGCACAGATACGCAGTATTTT,CASSGTSTDTQYF,TRBJ2-3,NA,NA,TRBV5-4
TGTGCCAGCGTCTCTGGGACAGGCCTCTCTGGGGCCAACGTCCTGACTTTC,CASVSGTGLSGANVLTF,TRBJ2-6,TRBD1,NA,TRBV28
TGTGCCAGCAGCTTGGGCACTCTGAACTATGGCTACACCTTC,CASSLGTLNYGYTF,TRBJ1-2,NA,NA,TRBV5-1
TGCAGTGCTACACCGGGGTACGAGCAGTACTTC,CSATPGYEQYF,TRBJ2-7,NA,few,TRBV20-1
TGTGCCAGCAGCTTGCTACCGGGGGAAAAACTGTTTTTT,CASSLLPGEKLFF,TRBJ1-4,NA,NA,TRBV5-4
TGTGCCAGCCGGCGGGCTGCGAACACCGGGGAGCTGTTTTTT,CASRRAANTGELFF,TRBJ2-2,NA,NA,TRBV6-5
TGTGCCAGCAGGGCAAGCGGGGTCACAGATACGCAGTATTTT,CASRASGVTDTQYF,TRBJ2-3,TRBD2,NA,TRBV2
TGTGCCAGCAGCTCGACTCTAGAGACAGGGGACCTTTGGGAAAAACTGTTTTTT,CASSSTLETGDLWEKLFF,TRBJ1-4,TRBD1,NA,TRBV7-9
TGCAGCGTTGTTCCGGGACTAGCAACACCCTCCACAGATACGCAGTATTTT,CSVVPGLATPSTDTQYF,TRBJ2-3,TRBD2,NA,TRBV29-1
TGTGCCAGCAGTGAATTCTCTAGCGGGATTGCAGAGACCCAGTACTTC,CASSEFSSGIAETQYF,TRBJ2-5,TRBD2,NA,TRBV2
TGCGCCAGCAGCCGGGTACGGGGGGGGAACACTGAAGCTTTCTTT,CASSRVRGGNTEAFF,TRBJ1-1,NA,NA,TRBV4-3
TGTGCCAGCAGGGTCGGACAGACCAACTCCTACGAGCAGTACTTC,CASRVGQTNSYEQYF,TRBJ2-7,NA,few,TRBV5-6
TGTGCCAGCAGCGTCCCCGTGGGAGTCTCATTTGAGCAGTACTTC,CASSVPVGVSFEQYF,TRBJ2-7,NA,NA,TRBV28
TGTGCCATCAGTGAGACAGGGGTAAATCAGCCCCAGCATTTT,CAISETGVNQPQHF,TRBJ1-5,TRBD1,NA,TRBV10-3
TGTGCCAGCAGTTCCGGGACAGGGGGACCAGATACGCAGTATTTT,CASSSGTGGPDTQYF,TRBJ2-3,TRBD1,NA,TRBV28